Each of the 18 T cell receptor beta chains below was sequenced from the same sample in a study of response to subunit inactivated influenza vaccine. TCRdb itself ran the RT-PCR reads through MiXCR, one entry per CDR3 protein. Here the sample spans 540,000 or so distinct CDR3 sequences, 13% being singletons. The specimen comprised PBMCs from blood, sampled roughly 6 weeks after vaccination. All receptors come from a middle-aged man who received an inactivated influenza vaccine.

V is TRBV6-5 and J is TRBJ1-2; 7 bases map to TRBD1. Germline assignment: CDR1 MNHEY and CDR2 SVGAGI. The CDR3 length is 12 residues. Trimming cost V 4 bases and J 8 bases; bases outside gene matches: 4. CDR3 protein: CASSSTGKGYTF. The CDR3 bases are TGTGCCAGCAGTTCGACAGGGAAAGGCTACACCTTC.

The chain couples TRBV29-1 to TRBJ2-7, with D tentatively TRBD1 (6 bases). This CDR3 spans 15 amino acids. The germline V and J ends were trimmed by 6 bases and 2 bases, with 20 bases remaining between them. The germline V gene encodes CDR1 SQVTM and CDR2 ANQGSEA. CDR3 protein: CSVTTFRTATYEQYF. For the CDR3, the DNA is TGCAGCGTAACTACTTTTAGGACAGCAACCTACGAGCAGTACTTC.

This clonotype was picked up a small number of times. This sequence joins TRBV4-2 and TRBJ2-5; D unclear. CDR1 LGHNA and CDR2 YNFKEQ come from the germline V gene. CDR3 length: 15 residues. The ends were cut back, 0 bases at V and 0 bases at J, with 8 bases in the middle. As DNA, the CDR3 is TGTGCCAGCAGCCAAGATCCAGAGTACCAAGAGACCCAGTACTTC. Amino acids: CASSQDPEYQETQYF.

The chain links TRBV7-2 to TRBJ2-4, with D unresolved. Germline CDR1 reads SGHTA; CDR2 reads FQGNSA. The CDR3 sequence is 15 residues long. Trimming took off 5 bases at V and 8 bases at J, with 19 bases between the two ends. The CDR3 DNA reads as TGTGCCAGCAGCCCAAGTAGAGTTTACCCGGACATTCAGTACTTC. Residues: CASSPSRVYPDIQYF. Filled out from reference TRBV7-2 and TRBJ2-4, the complete variable domain reads GAGVSQSPSNKVTEKGKDVELRCDPISGHTALYWYRQSLGQGLEFLIYFQGNSAPDKSGLPSDRFSAERTGGSVSTLTIQRTQQEDSAVYLCASSPSRVYPDIQYFGAGTRLSVL.

The V call is TRBV7-2, the J call TRBJ1-1; a weak D match, TRBD1 (5 bases). The CDR3 has 16 amino acids. Germline CDR1 is SGHTA and CDR2 is FQGNSA. V was pared by 3 bases and J by 10 bases, with 24 bases between. CDR3 amino acids: CASSFTHTSGAGGAFF. CDR3 bases: TGTGCCAGCAGCTTCACCCACACATCAGGCGCGGGGGGAGCTTTCTTT.

V gene TRBV12-3 or TRBV12-4 combines with J gene TRBJ2-5; 8 bases line up with TRBD1. The CDR3 is 15 residues long. Trimming removed 7 bases from V and 3 bases from J; junction bases left unmatched: 10. In DNA form, the CDR3 reads TGTGCCAGCAACGTCAGGACAGGGTTAGAAGAGACCCAGTACTTC. Its protein product is CASNVRTGLEETQYF.

In its sample, this clonotype was seen once. The chain is built from TRBV7-8 and TRBJ2-7, with 10 bases identical to TRBD2. V lost 3 bases to trimming and J lost 6 bases; unmatched junction nucleotides: 5. The CDR3 covers 14 residues. Germline CDR1 is SGHVS and CDR2 is FQNEAQ. The DNA for the CDR3 is TGTGCCAGCAGCTTTAGCGGGGGGACCTTCGAGCAGTACTTC. It specifies CASSFSGGTFEQYF.

The table lists this clonotype with a few counts. The rearrangement uses TRBV7-2 and TRBJ1-2, with D possibly TRBD1 on 5 matching bases. This CDR3 is built from 15 residues. Per germline, CDR1 SGHTA and CDR2 FQGNSA. Trimming stripped 4 bases from V and 4 bases from J, with 16 bases between. CDR3 in DNA: TGTGCCAGCAGCTCCAGCCCCGGGGCCGGCTATGGCTACACCTTC. It translates to CASSSSPGAGYGYTF.

The chain carries TRBV25-1 and TRBJ2-1; 8 bases are a match to TRBD2. The CDR3 sequence is 15 residues long. The V gene's germline CDR1 is MGHDK and CDR2 SYGVNS. The V gene end was trimmed by 3 bases and the J gene end by 4 bases; junction bases not matched to a gene: 5. CDR3 loop: CASSDSGGLYNEQFF. The CDR3 DNA follows: TGTGCCAGCAGTGATTCGGGGGGGCTTTACAATGAGCAGTTCTTC.

This clonotype was seen only once. This may be a read error, as it is one base from a much larger clone. The chain joins TRBV6-5 to TRBJ2-5; D possibly corresponds to TRBD1 (6 bases). Trimming removed 0 bases at V and 4 bases at J, with 9 bases between. The CDR3 totals 14 residues. Germline assignment: CDR1 MNHEY and CDR2 SVGAGI. The CDR3: CASSYSWGLETQYF. The CDR3 DNA follows: TGTGCCAGCAGTTACTCCTGGGGGCTAGAGACCCAGTACTTC.

A few counts support this clonotype. The gene calls are TRBV4-1 and TRBJ2-7, with a weak D call TRBD1 (5 bases). Germline lookup yields CDR1 MGHRA and CDR2 YSYEKL. The CDR3 extends over 15 amino acids. The V end lost 4 bases, the J end lost 2 bases, and 15 bases lay between the germline ends. CDR3 coding DNA: TGCGCCAGCAGCCTTTACGACGAAGGGGCCTACGAGCAGTACTTC. Translated: CASSLYDEGAYEQYF.

This chain connects TRBV29-1 to TRBJ2-1; no clear D. Per the germline V gene, CDR1 is SQVTM and CDR2 is ANQGSEA. The ends were cut back, 4 bases at V and 6 bases at J, with 16 bases in the middle. The CDR3 sequence is 14 residues long. CDR3 loop: CSVGTLERRNEQFF. CDR3 DNA sequence: TGCAGCGTTGGGACCCTCGAGAGGCGCAATGAGCAGTTCTTC.

Many counts were recorded for this clonotype. CDR3: CSVTGLSLSEQYF. CDR3 coding DNA: TGCAGCGTTACTGGACTAAGCCTTTCCGAGCAGTACTTC. The chain employs TRBV29-1 and TRBJ2-7; weak D call: TRBD2 (6 bases). The germline V and J ends were trimmed by 5 bases and 6 bases, with 17 bases remaining between them. Germline CDR1 SQVTM, CDR2 ANQGSEA. This CDR3 comprises 13 residues.

This clonotype was seen ten or more times. The chain carries TRBV10-3 and TRBJ2-7; 9 nucleotides agree with TRBD1. Germline CDR1 reads ENHRY; CDR2 reads SYGVKD. The CDR3 loop spans 16 amino acids. V lost 1 base, J lost 2 bases, and 6 bases stayed unmatched. The CDR3 coding sequence is TGTGCCATCAGTGAGTTTGGACAGGGGTCCCCCTACGAGCAGTACTTC. Its protein product is CAISEFGQGSPYEQYF.

V usage is TRBV6-4 and J usage is TRBJ2-7; no firm D call. This CDR3 is built from 10 residues. CDR1 and CDR2 from the germline V gene are MRHNA and SNTAGT. V was clipped by 7 bases and J by 4 bases, with 5 bases between them. CDR3 nucleotides: TGTGCCAGCACCCTTTACGAGCAGTACTTC. This encodes CASTLYEQYF.

This clonotype has ten or more counts. The chain is built from TRBV11-2 and TRBJ2-5, with D uncertain. The ends were cut back, 1 base at V and 3 bases at J, with 3 bases in the middle. Germline V gives CDR1 SGHAT, CDR2 FQNNGV. The CDR3 extends over 12 amino acids. CDR3: CASSLAKETQYF. Written as DNA, the CDR3 is TGTGCCAGCAGCTTAGCGAAAGAGACCCAGTACTTC.

This clonotype was observed a few times. The chain joins TRBV7-9 to TRBJ2-3, with D perhaps TRBD1 (5 bases). From germline, CDR1 is SEHNR and CDR2 FQNEAQ (reference sequence). The CDR3 extends over 15 amino acids. V was trimmed by 0 bases and J by 0 bases, leaving 7 bases between them. The CDR3 coding sequence is TGTGCCAGCAGCTTAGCAGACAGAAGCACAGATACGCAGTATTTT. Encoded protein: CASSLADRSTDTQYF.

This clonotype was picked up a small number of times. V gene TRBV27 combines with J gene TRBJ1-1; D is unclear. The CDR3 is 14 amino acids. The V end lost 1 base, the J end lost 4 bases, and 10 bases lay between the germline ends. Germline assignment: CDR1 MNHEY and CDR2 SMNVEV (reference sequence). The CDR3 here is CASSLFGRITEAFF. The CDR3 nucleotides read TGTGCCAGCAGTTTATTCGGGCGCATCACTGAAGCTTTCTTT.